One and the same sample provided the 19 T cell receptor beta chains below, sequenced in a study of Ad26.COV2.S vaccination and SARS-CoV-2 variants. Treatment indicated: 19 received Ad26.COV2.S at low or high dose, single or two shots; roughly 5 received placebo; per-sample allocation not given. Sampling was done on day 63 after the first vaccine or placebo injection. Using immunoSEQ multiplex PCR, the repertoire was profiled, and TCRdb retains in-frame clones only, with some absent. This sample has about 390,000 clones, with roughly nine tenths found just once. The material was peripheral blood, obtained in a trial of Ad26.COV2.S vaccine versus placebo. The receptors were sampled from a person aged 18-60 years who received the Ad26.COV2.S COVID-19 vaccine or a placebo.

The chain combines TRBV9 with TRBJ1-6, with D uncertain. The CDR3 is 15 residues long. CDR1 and CDR2 (germline): SGDLS, YYNGEE. With 0 bases removed from V and 7 bases from J, the gap between germline ends came to 11 bases. This CDR3 reads CASSVVSDGNSPLHF. The CDR3 bases are TGTGCCAGCAGCGTAGTATCGGACGGAAATTCACCCCTCCACTTT.

This chain joins TRBV11-2 and TRBJ1-3; the D gene is possibly TRBD1 (5 bases). Germline CDR1 is SGHAT and CDR2 is FQNNGV. The CDR3 has 14 amino acids. V was shortened by 5 bases and J by 4 bases, with 12 bases between the two germline ends. CDR3 sequence reads: CASSRGTNGNTIYF. CDR3 in DNA: TGTGCCAGCAGCCGAGGGACCAACGGAAACACCATATATTTT. The full variable domain, completed using reference TRBV11-2 and TRBJ1-3, is EAGVAQSPRYKIIEKRQSVAFWCNPISGHATLYWYQQILGQGPKLLIQFQNNGVVDDSQLPKDRFSAERLKGVDSTLKIQPAKLEDSAVYLCASSRGTNGNTIYFGEGSWLTVV.

The chain carries TRBV4-3 and TRBJ2-3, with D maybe TRBD2 (5 bases). Trimming removed 4 bases from V and 1 base from J, with 12 bases in between. In germline, CDR1 is LGHNA, CDR2 YSLEER. The CDR3 is 15 amino acids. The CDR3 region is CASSRGLGGTDTQYF. As DNA, the CDR3 is TGCGCCAGCAGCCGAGGACTGGGCGGCACAGATACGCAGTATTTT.

This CDR3 is CASRNTGGPVDEQFF. The CDR3, as DNA: TGTGCCAGCAGAAATACGGGGGGCCCGGTCGATGAGCAGTTCTTC. V gene TRBV6-5 combines with J gene TRBJ2-1; D may be TRBD2 (7 bases). The CDR3 contains 15 residues. V was cut by 6 bases and J by 8 bases, with 20 bases left in between. Per the germline V gene, CDR1 is MNHEY and CDR2 is SVGAGI.

The chain carries TRBV10-3 and TRBJ2-5; the D gene is possibly TRBD1 (6 bases). The CDR3 consists of 15 residues. V lost 3 bases to trimming and J lost 2 bases, with 13 bases between them. Germline CDR1 is ENHRY and CDR2 is SYGVKD. Written as DNA, the CDR3 is TGTGCCATCAGTGACCAGGACAGAAAGCAAGAGACCCAGTACTTC. This gives the protein CAISDQDRKQETQYF.

This chain connects TRBV6-5 to TRBJ1-2; 9 nucleotides line up with TRBD1. Germline CDR1 is MNHEY and CDR2 is SVGAGI. Unmatched junction bases numbered 8, after V lost 5 bases and J lost 4 bases. The CDR3 covers 15 residues. The CDR3 spells CASSLWTGAAYGYTF. The CDR3 region has the DNA TGTGCCAGCAGTCTATGGACAGGGGCGGCCTATGGCTACACCTTC.

The chain is built from TRBV7-8 and TRBJ1-2, with D tentatively TRBD1 (5 bases). The CDR3 spans 13 residues. Trimming pared 2 bases from V and 6 bases from J, leaving 10 bases between. Germline V gene data show CDR1 as SGHVS and CDR2 as FQNEAQ. The CDR3 DNA follows: TGTGCCAGCAGCTTAATGACAGCTCATGGCTACACCTTC. It is translated as CASSLMTAHGYTF.

The V and J genes are TRBV18 and TRBJ1-1, with 8 bases identical to TRBD1. With 3 bases clipped from V and 2 bases from J, the junction kept 8 bases outside the gene matches. This CDR3 has 16 amino acids. Looked up from germline, CDR1 is KGHSH and CDR2 is LQKENI. DNA for the CDR3: TGTGCCAGCTCACCTCTCCAGGGGGCGCGAAACACTGAAGCTTTCTTT. Its translation is CASSPLQGARNTEAFF.

This clone has a single count. This chain links TRBV7-2 with TRBJ2-5, with D unresolved. The CDR3 runs 15 residues. The V gene's germline CDR1 is SGHTA and CDR2 FQGNSA. Trimming cost V 4 bases and J 1 base, with 13 bases left between them. CDR3 DNA: TGTGCCAGCAGCTATAATCAAGGCTTCCAAGAGACCCAGTACTTC. As protein: CASSYNQGFQETQYF.

The chain joins TRBV18 to TRBJ1-6; 8 bases match TRBD1. The germline V gene has CDR1 KGHSH and CDR2 LQKENI. The trim removed 3 bases at V and 8 bases at J, leaving 6 bases unmatched. The CDR3 has 15 residues. The CDR3 region has the DNA TGTGCCAGCTCACCCTTAGGACAGGGAGATTCACCCCTCCACTTT. The encoded protein is CASSPLGQGDSPLHF.

The chain carries TRBV2 and TRBJ2-6; D gene uncertain. The CDR3 length is 14 residues. Germline CDR1 and CDR2: SNHLY and FYNNEI. V lost 4 bases and J 4 bases, leaving 8 bases between the germline ends. The CDR3 loop is CASSGPDGANVLTF. CDR3 sequence (DNA): TGTGCCAGCAGTGGACCCGACGGGGCCAACGTCCTGACTTTC.

This chain links TRBV4-3 with TRBJ1-2; no reliable D call. The CDR3 is 13 amino acids. The germline gives CDR1 LGHNA, CDR2 YSLEER. Trimming removed 0 bases from V and 8 bases from J, with 10 bases in between. The CDR3: CASSQESWSGYTF. CDR3 nucleotide sequence: TGCGCCAGCAGCCAAGAGTCATGGTCGGGCTACACCTTC.

The V gene is TRBV10-3, the J gene TRBJ2-4; TRBD2 is a possible D gene (6 bases). The V and J ends lost 3 bases and 3 bases respectively, with 6 bases between them. Germline V gives CDR1 ENHRY, CDR2 SYGVKD. This CDR3 contains 13 residues. CDR3 residues: CAISDGGKNIQYF. CDR3 DNA sequence: TGTGCCATCAGTGACGGGGGCAAAAACATTCAGTACTTC.

The chain has TRBV27 and TRBJ2-1; no firm D call. V was trimmed by 2 bases and J by 4 bases, leaving 12 bases between them. Germline assignment: CDR1 MNHEY and CDR2 SMNVEV (reference sequence). CDR3 length: 15 amino acids. The CDR3: CASSLKPLGYNEQFF. CDR3 DNA sequence: TGTGCCAGCAGTTTAAAACCCCTGGGGTACAATGAGCAGTTCTTC.

This clone was observed a single time. The chain carries TRBV7-2 and TRBJ1-5; 8 nucleotides align to TRBD1. V was clipped by 7 bases and J by 5 bases; unmatched bases: 1. The germline V gene has CDR1 SGHTA and CDR2 FQGNSA. There are 12 residues in the CDR3. The CDR3, as DNA: TGTGCCAGCAACAGGGGGGATCAGCCCCAGCATTTT. The encoded protein is CASNRGDQPQHF.

The rearrangement uses TRBV3-1 (or the pseudogene TRBV3-2) and TRBJ1-2; possible D gene TRBD1, 5 bases. The CDR3 sequence is 13 residues long. V lost 1 base and J 13 bases, leaving 16 bases between the germline ends. Germline loops: CDR1 LGHDT, CDR2 YNNKEL (reference sequence). This CDR3 is CASSQVGSKGRTF. For the CDR3, the DNA is TGTGCCAGCAGCCAAGTGGGTTCGAAGGGACGCACCTTC.

V gene TRBV4-3 combines with J gene TRBJ2-7; D unclear. Looked up from germline, CDR1 is LGHNA and CDR2 is YSLEER. There are 14 residues in the CDR3. V was cut by 1 base and J by 7 bases, with 14 bases left in between. The CDR3 sequence is CASSQVVDSWEQYF. DNA of the CDR3: TGCGCCAGCAGCCAAGTCGTAGATTCGTGGGAGCAGTACTTC.

The rearrangement uses TRBV7-2 and TRBJ1-6; D remains unclear. Germline V gives CDR1 SGHTA, CDR2 FQGNSA. The germline V and J ends were trimmed by 1 base and 6 bases, with 7 bases remaining between them. This CDR3 contains 14 residues. The chain's CDR3 is CASSLVTLNSPLHF. The CDR3 bases are TGTGCCAGCAGCTTAGTCACCCTTAATTCACCCCTCCACTTT.

The J gene is TRBJ1-2, the V gene TRBV10-3; TRBD1 might be the D (6 bases). The V and J ends lost 10 bases and 3 bases respectively, with 15 bases between them. Germline CDR1 reads ENHRY; CDR2 reads SYGVKD. This CDR3 contains 13 residues. CDR3 sequence: CATELGGDYGYTF. CDR3 bases: TGTGCCACCGAGTTAGGGGGAGACTATGGCTACACCTTC.